This T cell receptor (beta chain) was captured by sequencing in a study of T cell responses to AZD1222 COVID-19 vaccine. The study, taken as a whole, reports: Elevations in Spike-specific TCR breadth and depth followed administration of two AZD1222 doses. It was only a handful of AZD1222 recipients who were seropositive at baseline. The donor cohort was predominantly white British with a female majority, and clonal diversity may have been underestimated.

Losses at the gene ends were 6 bases for V and 2 bases for J; bases not matched to a gene: 4. Germline V lookup: CDR1 MDHEN, CDR2 SYDVKM. CDR3 size: 13 residues. Remarks on this clone: What it binds is unknown.

Here immunoSEQ multiplex PCR was the method, and the copy in TCRdb shows in-frame clones only, minus some. The data contain approximately 300,000 clones, around 93% of them seen just once; the ten biggest clones take up around 0.5%. The study pooled second doses at about 4 or about 12 weeks. The chain carries TRBV28 and TRBJ2-7; 7 bases are a match to TRBD2. The sequences come from peripheral blood, collected 28 days after the second AZD1222 dose. This sequence originates from an adult who received the AZD1222 COVID-19 vaccine. The CDR3 sequence is CASSTSAPYEQYF. The CDR3 DNA follows: TGTGCCAGCAGCACTAGCGCGCCCTACGAGCAGTACTTC.